The present T cell receptor (beta chain) was sequenced within a study of CD8 T cells in Susac syndrome. The CDR3 is 16 residues long. V lost 0 bases and J 4 bases, leaving 16 bases between the germline ends. Reverse transcription of roughly 0.45 to 1 ug RNA was carried out with random hexamers. A multiplex approach, immunoSEQ multiplex PCR, amplified TCR beta CDR3 across 54 Vbeta and 13 Jbeta. TCRdb ran MiXCR on the immunoSEQ multiplex PCR reads and lists one entry per CDR3 protein. Of about 80,000 distinct CDR3 sequences in the sample, about 93% are singletons; the top ten hold 0.26%. This TCR was sampled from a human donor in good health. The V call is TRBV23-1, the J call TRBJ2-7; TRBD1 might be the D (5 bases). TRBV23-1 is an open reading frame whose function is uncertain. Material for sequencing was CD8+ T cells from PBMCs. The CDR3 is CASSQSGQIFEYEQYF. As DNA, the CDR3 is TGCGCCAGCAGTCAATCGGGGCAGATATTTGAGTACGAGCAGTACTTC.